The entry below gives a single T cell receptor (beta chain) sequence along with its context. The data stem from a study of shared clonotypes between healthy human individuals. Sequencing used immunoSEQ multiplex PCR; TCRdb keeps in-frame clones, though not all of them. The sample includes approximately 100,000 clones, 55% to 70% seen only once; the top ten take 24%. Combination of CD45RO+ cells with CCR7-negative CD45RA+ TemRA cells was used for CD8 memory. V trimming: 6 bases; J trimming: 8 bases; junction bases outside the gene matches: 12. This CDR3 is 16 amino acids long. Germline values: CDR1 MNHNY, CDR2 SVGAGI (reference sequence).

Sequencing input: memory CD8+ T cells sorted from blood. Subset here: CD45RO+ cells pooled with CCR7-negative TemRA cells. The sequence was collected from a woman in her thirties in good health. The J gene is TRBJ2-1, the V gene TRBV6-6; 11 bases match TRBD2. The CDR3 is CASSTDTSGSNYEQFF. CDR3 DNA: TGTGCCAGCAGCACCGATACTAGCGGGAGTAACTATGAGCAGTTCTTC.